A selection of T cell receptor beta chains follows, all from one sample in a study of cytomegalovirus exposure and HLA in healthy donors. Method: immunoSEQ multiplex PCR; TCRdb's copy keeps in-frame clones and lacks some. The profile shows around 200,000 clones, 70% to 75% of them singletons. Material for sequencing was PBMCs. These receptor sequences come from a man aged 30 to 45 in good health and CMV-seropositive. Both conserved end residues are part of each CDR3. A D gene is named only where the DNA matches it firmly. Clone size is stated in some rows and not others, as once, few, many or a class when expanded.

D: .; V: TRBV9; J: TRBJ1-1; size: .; CDR3: CASSVGGVNTEAFF; DNA: TGTGCCAGCAGCGTCGGGGGAGTGAACACTGAAGCTTTCTTT
D: .; V: TRBV2; J: TRBJ2-2; size: .; CDR3: CASIPQGSGELFF; DNA: TGTGCCAGCATCCCACAGGGATCCGGGGAGCTGTTTTTT
D: .; V: TRBV29-1; J: TRBJ2-7; size: .; CDR3: CSVGRGYEQYF; DNA: TGCAGCGTAGGCCGGGGCTACGAGCAGTACTTC
D: TRBD2; V: TRBV9; J: TRBJ2-1; size: .; CDR3: CASSEGRGGSYNEQFF; DNA: TGTGCCAGCAGCGAGGGGCGGGGGGGCTCCTACAATGAGCAGTTCTTC
D: .; V: TRBV6-6; J: TRBJ2-3; size: .; CDR3: CASNPGRETDTQYF; DNA: TGTGCCAGCAACCCCGGCCGGGAGACAGATACGCAGTATTTT
D: .; V: TRBV7-9; J: TRBJ2-7; size: .; CDR3: CASSADRYEQYF; DNA: TGTGCCAGCAGCGCGGACAGATACGAGCAGTACTTC
D: .; V: TRBV7-9; J: TRBJ1-6; size: .; CDR3: CSSSAGTGFRSPLHF; DNA: TGTTCCAGCAGCGCCGGTACAGGATTTCGTTCACCCCTCCACTTT
D: TRBD1; V: TRBV7-2; J: TRBJ2-3; size: .; CDR3: CASSLTGGFTDTQYF; DNA: TGTGCCAGCAGCCTTACAGGGGGCTTCACAGATACGCAGTATTTT
D: .; V: TRBV6-6; J: TRBJ1-1; size: few; CDR3: CASSYSASRDTEAFF; DNA: TGTGCCAGCAGTTACTCCGCCTCGCGGGACACTGAAGCTTTCTTT
D: TRBD1; V: TRBV28; J: TRBJ1-5; size: .; CDR3: CASSLRQGASYSNQPQHF; DNA: TGTGCCAGCAGTTTAAGGCAGGGGGCGAGTTATAGCAATCAGCCCCAGCATTTT
D: TRBD1; V: TRBV7-2; J: TRBJ1-5; size: .; CDR3: CASSDGTARNQPQHF; DNA: TGTGCCAGCAGCGATGGGACAGCTCGCAATCAGCCCCAGCATTTT